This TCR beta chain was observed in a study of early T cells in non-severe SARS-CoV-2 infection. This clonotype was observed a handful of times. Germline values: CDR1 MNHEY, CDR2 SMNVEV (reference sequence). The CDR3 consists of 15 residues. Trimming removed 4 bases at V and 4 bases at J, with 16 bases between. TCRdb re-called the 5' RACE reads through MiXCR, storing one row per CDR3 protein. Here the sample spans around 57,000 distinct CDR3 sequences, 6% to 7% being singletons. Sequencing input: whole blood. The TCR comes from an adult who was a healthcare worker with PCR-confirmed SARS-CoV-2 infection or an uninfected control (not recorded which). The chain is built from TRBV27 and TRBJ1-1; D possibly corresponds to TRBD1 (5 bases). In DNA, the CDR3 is TGTGCCAGCAGTTCTCTGGGGGGTGGTGGCACTGAAGCTTTCTTT. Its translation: CASSSLGGGGTEAFF.